This T cell receptor (beta chain) was found in a study of blood T cells in healthy people across ages. Trimming removed 2 bases from V and 2 bases from J, with 12 bases in between. This CDR3 has 15 residues. The V gene's germline CDR1 is LGHDT and CDR2 YNNKEL (reference sequence). Findings and caveats of the study: There were more naive CD4+ cells and higher diversity in long-lived donors than in aged donors.

With respect to this clonotype: Its target is unknown.

Sample-barcoded 5' priming and a J-beta primer mix drove a second PCR of roughly 7 to 11 cycles. TCRdb recomputed calls from the 5' RACE reads with MiXCR, one row per CDR3 protein. The sample lists 780,000 or so distinct CDR3 sequences, about 56% occurring once. The rearrangement joins TRBV3-1 to TRBJ2-5, with D unresolved. This TCR derives from a man aged 40-55 years in good health. Material: blood. CDR3 sequence reads: CASSQLGRSQETQYF. In nucleotides, the CDR3 is TGTGCCAGCAGCCAATTAGGTCGGAGTCAAGAGACCCAGTACTTC.